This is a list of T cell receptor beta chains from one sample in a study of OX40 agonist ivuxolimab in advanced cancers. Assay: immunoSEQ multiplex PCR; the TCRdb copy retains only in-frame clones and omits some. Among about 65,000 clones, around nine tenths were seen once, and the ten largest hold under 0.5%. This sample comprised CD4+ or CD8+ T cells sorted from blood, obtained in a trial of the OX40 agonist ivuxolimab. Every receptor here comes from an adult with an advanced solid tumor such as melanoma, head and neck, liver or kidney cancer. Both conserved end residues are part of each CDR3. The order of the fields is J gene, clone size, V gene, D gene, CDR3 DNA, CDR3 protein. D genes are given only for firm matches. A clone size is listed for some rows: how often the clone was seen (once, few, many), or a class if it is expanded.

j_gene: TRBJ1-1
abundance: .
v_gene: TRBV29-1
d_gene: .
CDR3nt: TGCAGCGCCCGTGCCCAGGGTAACACTGAAGCTTTCTTT
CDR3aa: CSARAQGNTEAFF

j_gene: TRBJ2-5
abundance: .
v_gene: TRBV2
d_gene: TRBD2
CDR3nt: TGTGCCAGCAGCCCTGGTTTACTAGCGGGGGGATCGCAAGAGACCCAGTACTTC
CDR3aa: CASSPGLLAGGSQETQYF

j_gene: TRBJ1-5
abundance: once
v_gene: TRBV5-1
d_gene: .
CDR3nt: TGCGCCAGCAGCCCGGGAGAAGGCGGAAGCAATCAGCCCCAGCATTTT
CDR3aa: CASSPGEGGSNQPQHF

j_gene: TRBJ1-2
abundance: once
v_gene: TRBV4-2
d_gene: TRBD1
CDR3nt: TGTGCCAGCAGCCATCCCCCCGGGACAGGGTATAACTATGGCTACACCTTC
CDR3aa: CASSHPPGTGYNYGYTF

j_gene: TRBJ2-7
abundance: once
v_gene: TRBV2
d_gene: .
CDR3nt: TGTGCCAGCAGCCGGGACTCCCGGGGTCCCTACGAGCAGTACTTC
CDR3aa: CASSRDSRGPYEQYF

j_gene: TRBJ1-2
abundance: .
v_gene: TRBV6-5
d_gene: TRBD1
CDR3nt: TGTGCCAGCAGCCGAGACAGGGGCGTCTATGGCTACACCTTC
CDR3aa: CASSRDRGVYGYTF

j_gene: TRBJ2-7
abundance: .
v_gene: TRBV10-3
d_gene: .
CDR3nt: TGTGCCGCGGCCCAGGGCTTCGGCGAGCAGTACTTC
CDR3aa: CAAAQGFGEQYF

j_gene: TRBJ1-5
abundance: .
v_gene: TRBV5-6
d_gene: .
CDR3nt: TGTGCCAGCAGCTCCTCTGGGGGGGATCAGCCCCAGCATTTT
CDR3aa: CASSSSGGDQPQHF

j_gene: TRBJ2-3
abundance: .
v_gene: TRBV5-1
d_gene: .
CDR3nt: TGCGCCAGCAGGCTAGCCTCTTCTACAGATACGCAGTATTTT
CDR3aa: CASRLASSTDTQYF

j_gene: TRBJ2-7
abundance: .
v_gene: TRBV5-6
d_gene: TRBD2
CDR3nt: TGTGCCAGCAGCCCCGGGACTAGCGGGCGATACCAGTACTTC
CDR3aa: CASSPGTSGRYQYF

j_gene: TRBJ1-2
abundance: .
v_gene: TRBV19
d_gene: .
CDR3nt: TGTGCCAGTAGTATACAGCGTTCAAACAACTATGGCTACACCTTC
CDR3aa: CASSIQRSNNYGYTF

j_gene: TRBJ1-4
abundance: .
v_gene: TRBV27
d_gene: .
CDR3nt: TGTGCCAGCAGTTTAAGGAACAGCGAAGAGGAAAAACTGTTTTTT
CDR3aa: CASSLRNSEEEKLFF

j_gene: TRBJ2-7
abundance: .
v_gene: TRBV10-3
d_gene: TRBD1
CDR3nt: TGTGCCATCCGCCCCTTACCGGGACAGGGGGCGCGGGAGCAGTACTTC
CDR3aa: CAIRPLPGQGAREQYF

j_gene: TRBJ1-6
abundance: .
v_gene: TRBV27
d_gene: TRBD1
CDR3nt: TGTGCCAGCAGCCGGGACAGGAATTCACCCCTCCACTTT
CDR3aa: CASSRDRNSPLHF

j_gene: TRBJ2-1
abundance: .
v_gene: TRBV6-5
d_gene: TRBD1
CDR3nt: TGTGCCAGCAGCACAGGGGACACCTACAATGAGCAGTTCTTC
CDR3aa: CASSTGDTYNEQFF

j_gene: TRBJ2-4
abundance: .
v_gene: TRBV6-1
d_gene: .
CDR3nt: TGTGCCAGCAGTGAAAGAGGAGGGGCGGACATTCAGTACTTC
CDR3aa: CASSERGGADIQYF

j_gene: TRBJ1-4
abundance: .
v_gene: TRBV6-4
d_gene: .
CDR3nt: TGTGCCAGCAGTGAGTCCGGGACCAAGGGCGAAAAACTGTTTTTT
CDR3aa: CASSESGTKGEKLFF

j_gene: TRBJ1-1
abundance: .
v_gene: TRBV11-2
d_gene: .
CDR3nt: TGTGCCAGCAGCCCCCCCACGTTCCTTGAAGCTTTCTTT
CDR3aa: CASSPPTFLEAFF

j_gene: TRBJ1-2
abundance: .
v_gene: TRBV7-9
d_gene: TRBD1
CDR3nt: TGTGCCAGCAGCTCTGACAGGGCCCATGGCTACACCTTC
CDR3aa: CASSSDRAHGYTF

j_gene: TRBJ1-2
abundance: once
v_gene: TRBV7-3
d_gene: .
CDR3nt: TGTGCCAGCAGCCCCCGCGGGAAGGCTGGCTACACCTTC
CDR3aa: CASSPRGKAGYTF

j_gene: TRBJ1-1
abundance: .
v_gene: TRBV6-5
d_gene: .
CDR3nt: TGTGCCAGCAGACCTCCTGGGGAAGGCACTGAAGCTTTCTTT
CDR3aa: CASRPPGEGTEAFF

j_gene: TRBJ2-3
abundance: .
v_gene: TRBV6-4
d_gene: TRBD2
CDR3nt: TGTGCCAGCAGTGACCTTAGCGGGGGGATGACAGATACGCAGTATTTT
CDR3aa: CASSDLSGGMTDTQYF

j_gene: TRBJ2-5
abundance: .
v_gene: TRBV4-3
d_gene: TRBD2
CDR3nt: TGCGCCAGCAGCCAAGATTCGGGAGGGGGACGGGAGACCCAGTACTTC
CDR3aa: CASSQDSGGGRETQYF

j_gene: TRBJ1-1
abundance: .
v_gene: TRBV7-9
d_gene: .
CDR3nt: TGTGCCAGCAGCCCCATGGGGTTCGGCACTGAAGCTTTCTTT
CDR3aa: CASSPMGFGTEAFF

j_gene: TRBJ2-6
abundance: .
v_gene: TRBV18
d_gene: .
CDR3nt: TGTGCCAGCTCGCCTCCAACTCTACAGATATCTGGGGCCAACGTCCTGACTTTC
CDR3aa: CASSPPTLQISGANVLTF

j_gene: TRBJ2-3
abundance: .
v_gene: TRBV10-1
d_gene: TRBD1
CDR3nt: TGCGCCAGCAGAACAGGGGCAGCCACAGATACGCAGTATTTT
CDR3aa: CASRTGAATDTQYF

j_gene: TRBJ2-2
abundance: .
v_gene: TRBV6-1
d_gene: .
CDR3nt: TGTGCCAGCAGTGAAATTCGGGATAACGGGGAGCTGTTTTTT
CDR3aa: CASSEIRDNGELFF